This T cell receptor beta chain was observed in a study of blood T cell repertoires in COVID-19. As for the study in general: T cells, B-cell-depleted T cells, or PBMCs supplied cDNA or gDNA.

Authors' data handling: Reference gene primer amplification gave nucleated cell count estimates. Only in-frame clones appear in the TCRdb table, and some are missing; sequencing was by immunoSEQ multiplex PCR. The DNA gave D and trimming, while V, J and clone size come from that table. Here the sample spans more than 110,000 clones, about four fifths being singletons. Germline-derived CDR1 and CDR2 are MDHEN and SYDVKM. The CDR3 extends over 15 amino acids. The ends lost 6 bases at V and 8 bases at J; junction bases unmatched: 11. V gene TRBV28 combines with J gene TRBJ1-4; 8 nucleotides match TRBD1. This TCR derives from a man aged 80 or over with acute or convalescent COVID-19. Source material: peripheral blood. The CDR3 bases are TGTGCCAGCAGCCTGGTCAGGGGGCTGGGGGAAAAACTGTTTTTT. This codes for CASSLVRGLGEKLFF.